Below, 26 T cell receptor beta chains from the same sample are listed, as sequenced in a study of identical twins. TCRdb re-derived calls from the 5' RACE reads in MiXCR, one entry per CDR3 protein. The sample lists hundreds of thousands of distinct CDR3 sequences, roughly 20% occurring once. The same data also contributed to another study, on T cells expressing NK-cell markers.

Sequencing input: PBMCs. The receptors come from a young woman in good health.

The DNA of the CDR3 is TGTGCCAGCAGTTGGACAGTGAAAGGGTACGAGCAGTACTTC. It translates to CASSWTVKGYEQYF. The chain joins TRBV6-2 or TRBV6-3 to TRBJ2-7; a possible D gene is TRBD1 (6 bases). V was cut by 4 bases and J by 4 bases, with 14 bases left in between. Germline CDR1 is MNHEY and CDR2 is SVGEGT. CDR3 length: 14 amino acids.

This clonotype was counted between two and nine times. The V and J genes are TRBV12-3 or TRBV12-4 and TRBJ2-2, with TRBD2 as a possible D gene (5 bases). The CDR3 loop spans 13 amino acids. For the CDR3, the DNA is TGTGGGTCGAGCGGAGGGAACACCGGGGAGCTGTTTTTT. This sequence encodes CGSSGGNTGELFF.

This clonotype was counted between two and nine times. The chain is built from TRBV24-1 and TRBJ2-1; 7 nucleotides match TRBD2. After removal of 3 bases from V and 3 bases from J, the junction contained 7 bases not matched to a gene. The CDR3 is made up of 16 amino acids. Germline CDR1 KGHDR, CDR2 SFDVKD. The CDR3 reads CATSDPTSANYNEQFF. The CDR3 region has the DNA TGTGCCACCAGTGATCCCACTAGCGCCAACTACAATGAGCAGTTCTTC.

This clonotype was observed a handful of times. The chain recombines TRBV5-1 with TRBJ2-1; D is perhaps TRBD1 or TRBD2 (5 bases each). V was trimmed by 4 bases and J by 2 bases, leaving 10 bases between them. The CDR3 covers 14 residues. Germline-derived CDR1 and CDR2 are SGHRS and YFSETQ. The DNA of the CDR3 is TGCGCCAGCAGCCCAAAGGGACCCTACAATGAGCAGTTCTTC. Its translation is CASSPKGPYNEQFF.

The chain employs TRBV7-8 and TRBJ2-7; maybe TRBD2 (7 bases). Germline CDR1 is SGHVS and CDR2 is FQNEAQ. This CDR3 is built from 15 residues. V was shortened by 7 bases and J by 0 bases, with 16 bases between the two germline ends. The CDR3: CASTRGDMSSYEQYF. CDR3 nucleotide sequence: TGTGCCAGCACCCGGGGGGACATGAGCTCCTACGAGCAGTACTTC.

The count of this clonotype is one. The CDR3 DNA reads TGTGCCAGCAGACGGGGACTAGCTAGCGAGCAGTACTTC. Translating it yields CASRRGLASEQYF. The genes are TRBV27 and TRBJ2-7; the match to TRBD2 covers 9 bases. CDR1 MNHEY and CDR2 SMNVEV come from the germline V gene (reference sequence). This CDR3 is built from 13 residues. With 6 bases clipped from V and 6 bases from J, the junction kept 6 bases outside the gene matches.

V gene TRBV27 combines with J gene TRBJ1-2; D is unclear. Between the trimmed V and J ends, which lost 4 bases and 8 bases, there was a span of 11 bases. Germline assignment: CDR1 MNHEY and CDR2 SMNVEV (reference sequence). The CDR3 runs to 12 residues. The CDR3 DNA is TGTGCCAGCAGTTATAACCTAGGAGGCTACACCTTC. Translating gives CASSYNLGGYTF.

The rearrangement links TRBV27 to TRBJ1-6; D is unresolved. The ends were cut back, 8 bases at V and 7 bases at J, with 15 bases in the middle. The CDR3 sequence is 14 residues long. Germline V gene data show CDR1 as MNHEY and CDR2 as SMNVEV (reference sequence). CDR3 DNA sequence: TGTGCCAGCCAGAACAGTTGGGGAAATTCACCCCTCCACTTT. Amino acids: CASQNSWGNSPLHF.

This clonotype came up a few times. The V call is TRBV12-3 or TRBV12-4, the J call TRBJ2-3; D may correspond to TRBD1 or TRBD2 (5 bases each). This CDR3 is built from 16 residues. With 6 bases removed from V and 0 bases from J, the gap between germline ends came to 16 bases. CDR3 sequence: CASSWGPLSSTDTQYF. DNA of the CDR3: TGTGCCAGCAGCTGGGGACCGCTTTCTAGCACAGATACGCAGTATTTT.

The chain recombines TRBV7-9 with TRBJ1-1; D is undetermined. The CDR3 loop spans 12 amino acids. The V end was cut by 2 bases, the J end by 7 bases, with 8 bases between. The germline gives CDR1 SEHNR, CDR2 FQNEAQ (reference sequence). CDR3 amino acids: CASSLISGEAFF. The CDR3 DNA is TGTGCCAGCAGCTTAATCAGTGGTGAAGCTTTCTTT.

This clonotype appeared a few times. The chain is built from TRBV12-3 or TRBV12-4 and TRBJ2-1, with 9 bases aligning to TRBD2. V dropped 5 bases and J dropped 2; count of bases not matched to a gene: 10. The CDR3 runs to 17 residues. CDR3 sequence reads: CASSPLWGGRAYNEQFF. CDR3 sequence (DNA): TGTGCCAGCAGTCCGTTATGGGGCGGGAGGGCCTACAATGAGCAGTTCTTC.

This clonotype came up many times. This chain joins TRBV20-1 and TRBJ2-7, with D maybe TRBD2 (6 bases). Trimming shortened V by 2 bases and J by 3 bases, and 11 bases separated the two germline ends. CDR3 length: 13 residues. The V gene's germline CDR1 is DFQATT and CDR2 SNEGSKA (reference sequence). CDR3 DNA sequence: TGCAGTGCTAGAACGGGACTGTTCTACGAGCAGTACTTC. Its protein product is CSARTGLFYEQYF.

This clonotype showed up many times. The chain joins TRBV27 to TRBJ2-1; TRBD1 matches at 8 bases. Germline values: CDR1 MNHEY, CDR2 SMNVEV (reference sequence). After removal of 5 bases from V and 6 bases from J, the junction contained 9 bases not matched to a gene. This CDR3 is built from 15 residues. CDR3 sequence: CASSVPGQARNEQFF. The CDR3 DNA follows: TGTGCCAGCAGTGTCCCGGGACAGGCCCGCAATGAGCAGTTCTTC.

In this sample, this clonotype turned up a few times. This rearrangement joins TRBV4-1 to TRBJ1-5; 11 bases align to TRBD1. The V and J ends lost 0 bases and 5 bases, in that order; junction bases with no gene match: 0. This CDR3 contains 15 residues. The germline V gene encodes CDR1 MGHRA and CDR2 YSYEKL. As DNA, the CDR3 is TGCGCCAGCAGCCAAGAGGGACAGGGGGATCAGCCCCAGCATTTT. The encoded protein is CASSQEGQGDQPQHF.

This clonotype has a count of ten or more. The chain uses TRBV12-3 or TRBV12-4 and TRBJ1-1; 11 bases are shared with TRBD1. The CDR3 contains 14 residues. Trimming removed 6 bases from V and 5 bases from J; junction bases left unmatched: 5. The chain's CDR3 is CASRGTGGGTEAFF. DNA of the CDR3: TGTGCCAGCAGAGGGACAGGGGGAGGAACTGAAGCTTTCTTT.

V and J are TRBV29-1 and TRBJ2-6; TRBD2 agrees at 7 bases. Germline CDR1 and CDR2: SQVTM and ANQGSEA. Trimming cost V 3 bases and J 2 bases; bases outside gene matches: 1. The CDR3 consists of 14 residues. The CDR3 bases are TGCAGCGTTGATGCGGGAGCTGGGGCCAACGTCCTGACTTTC. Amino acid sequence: CSVDAGAGANVLTF.

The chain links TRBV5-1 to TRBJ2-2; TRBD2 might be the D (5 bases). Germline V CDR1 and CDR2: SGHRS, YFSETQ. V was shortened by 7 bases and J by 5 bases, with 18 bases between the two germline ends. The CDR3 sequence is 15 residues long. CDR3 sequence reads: CASSLVERGTGELFF. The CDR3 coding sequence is TGCGCCAGCTCCCTAGTAGAACGAGGGACCGGGGAGCTGTTTTTT.

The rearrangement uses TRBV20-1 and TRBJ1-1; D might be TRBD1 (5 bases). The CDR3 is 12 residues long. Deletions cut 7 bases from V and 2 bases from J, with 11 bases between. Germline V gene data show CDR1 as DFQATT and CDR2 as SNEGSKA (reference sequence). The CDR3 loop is CSVSDTNTEAFF. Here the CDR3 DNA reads TGCAGTGTCTCGGACACAAACACTGAAGCTTTCTTT.

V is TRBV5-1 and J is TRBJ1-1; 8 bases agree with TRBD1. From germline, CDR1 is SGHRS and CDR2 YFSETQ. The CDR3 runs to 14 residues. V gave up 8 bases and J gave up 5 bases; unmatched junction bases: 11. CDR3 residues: CASTTGTGETEAFF. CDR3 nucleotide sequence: TGCGCCAGTACTACCGGGACAGGTGAGACTGAAGCTTTCTTT. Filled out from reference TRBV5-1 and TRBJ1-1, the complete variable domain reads KAGVTQTPRYLIKTRGQQVTLSCSPISGHRSVSWYQQTPGQGLQFLFEYFSETQRNKGNFPGRFSGRQFSNSRSEMNVSTLELGDSALYLCASTTGTGETEAFFGQGTRLTVV.

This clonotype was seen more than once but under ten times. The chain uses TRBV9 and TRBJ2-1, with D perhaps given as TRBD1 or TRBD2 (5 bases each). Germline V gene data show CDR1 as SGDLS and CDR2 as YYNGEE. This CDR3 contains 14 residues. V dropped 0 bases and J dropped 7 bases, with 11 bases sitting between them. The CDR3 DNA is TGTGCCAGCAGCGTAGGGGGAGCAGGGAATGAGCAGTTCTTC. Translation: CASSVGGAGNEQFF.

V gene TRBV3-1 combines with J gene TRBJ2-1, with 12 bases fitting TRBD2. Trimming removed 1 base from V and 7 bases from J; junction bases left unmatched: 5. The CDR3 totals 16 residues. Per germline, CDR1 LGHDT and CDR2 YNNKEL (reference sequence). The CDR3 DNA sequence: TGTGCCAGCAGCCAAGGACTAGCGGGAGCGATAAATGAGCAGTTCTTC. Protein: CASSQGLAGAINEQFF.

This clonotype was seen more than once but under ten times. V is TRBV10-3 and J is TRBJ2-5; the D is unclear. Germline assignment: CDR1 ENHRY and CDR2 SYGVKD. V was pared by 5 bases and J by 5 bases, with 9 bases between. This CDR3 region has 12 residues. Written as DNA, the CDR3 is TGTGCCATCAGTCAGCCCATGGAGACCCAGTACTTC. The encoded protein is CAISQPMETQYF.

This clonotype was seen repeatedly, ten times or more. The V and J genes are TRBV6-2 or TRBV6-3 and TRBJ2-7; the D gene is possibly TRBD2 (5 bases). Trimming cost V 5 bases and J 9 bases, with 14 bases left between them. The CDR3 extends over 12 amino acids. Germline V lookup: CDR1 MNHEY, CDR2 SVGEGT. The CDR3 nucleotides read TGTGCCAGCAGTCCCGGTGCGGGTTGGCAGTACTTC. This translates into CASSPGAGWQYF.

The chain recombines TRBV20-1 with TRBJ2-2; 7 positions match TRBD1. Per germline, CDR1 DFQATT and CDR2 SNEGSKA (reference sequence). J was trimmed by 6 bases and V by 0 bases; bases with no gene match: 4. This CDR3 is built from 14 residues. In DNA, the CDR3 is TGCAGTGCTAGAGATAGGGGGCTGGCCGGGGAGCTGTTTTTT. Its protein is CSARDRGLAGELFF.

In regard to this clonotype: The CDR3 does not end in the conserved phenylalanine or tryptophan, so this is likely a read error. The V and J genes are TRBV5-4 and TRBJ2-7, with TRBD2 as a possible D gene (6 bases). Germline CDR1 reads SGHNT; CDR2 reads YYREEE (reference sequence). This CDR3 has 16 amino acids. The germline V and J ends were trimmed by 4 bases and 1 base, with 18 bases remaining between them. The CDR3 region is CASSLYGRGSSYEQYY. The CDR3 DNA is TGTGCCAGCAGCCTTTATGGGCGGGGTAGTTCCTACGAGCAGTACTAC.

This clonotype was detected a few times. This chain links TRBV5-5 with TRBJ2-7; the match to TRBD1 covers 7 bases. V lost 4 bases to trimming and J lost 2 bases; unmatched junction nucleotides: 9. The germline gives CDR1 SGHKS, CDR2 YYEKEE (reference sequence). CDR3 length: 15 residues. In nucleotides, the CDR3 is TGTGCCAGCAGCACAACAGGGGCCAGAGCCTACGAGCAGTACTTC. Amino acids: CASSTTGARAYEQYF.